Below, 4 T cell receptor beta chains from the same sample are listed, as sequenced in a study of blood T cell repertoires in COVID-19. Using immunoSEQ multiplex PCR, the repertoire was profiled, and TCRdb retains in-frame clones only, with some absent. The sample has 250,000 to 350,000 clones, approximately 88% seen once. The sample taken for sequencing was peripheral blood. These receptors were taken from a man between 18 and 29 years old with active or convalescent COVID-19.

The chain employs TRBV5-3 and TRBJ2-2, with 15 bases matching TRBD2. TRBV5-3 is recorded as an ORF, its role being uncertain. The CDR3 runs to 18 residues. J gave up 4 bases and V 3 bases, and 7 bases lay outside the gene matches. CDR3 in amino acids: CARSYGLAGGPVTGELFF. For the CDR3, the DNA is TGTGCCAGAAGCTACGGACTAGCGGGGGGGCCGGTCACCGGGGAGCTGTTTTTT.

CDR3 bases: TGTGCCAGCAGTTTCCGACAGGGGGCCATGAACACTGAAGCTTTCTTT. Translating gives CASSFRQGAMNTEAFF. The V call is TRBV27, the J call TRBJ1-1, with TRBD1 matching 10 bases. The CDR3 has 16 amino acids. Unmatched junction bases numbered 4, after V lost 3 bases and J lost 0 bases. The germline V gene has CDR1 MNHEY and CDR2 SMNVEV (reference sequence).

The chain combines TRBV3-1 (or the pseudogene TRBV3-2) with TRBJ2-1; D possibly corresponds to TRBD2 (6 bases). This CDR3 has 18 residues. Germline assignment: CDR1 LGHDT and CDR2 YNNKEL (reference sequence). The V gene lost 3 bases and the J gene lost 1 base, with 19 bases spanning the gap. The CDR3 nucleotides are TGTGCCAGCAGCCAGGGAGTAGCCCGACTAGGATCCTACAATGAGCAGTTCTTC. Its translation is CASSQGVARLGSYNEQFF.

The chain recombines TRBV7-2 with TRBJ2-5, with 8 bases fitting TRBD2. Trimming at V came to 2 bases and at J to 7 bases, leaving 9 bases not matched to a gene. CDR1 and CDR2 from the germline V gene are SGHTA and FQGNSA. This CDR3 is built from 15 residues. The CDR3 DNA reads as TGTGCCAGCAGCTTATTAGCGGGACCAGTGGGGACCCAGTACTTC. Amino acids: CASSLLAGPVGTQYF.